These T cell receptor beta chains were read from a single sample in a study of T cell changes during pregnancy in multiple sclerosis. Assay used: immunoSEQ multiplex PCR; TCRdb lists only in-frame clones, some missing. This table has 90,000 to 120,000 clones, 85% to 95% appearing once. The sample here was peripheral blood, taken in the third trimester of pregnancy. Receptor source: a female donor in good health, enrolled as a control in a pregnancy study. The CDR3 runs from the conserved cysteine through the conserved F or W. A D gene is named only where the DNA matches it firmly. Only part of the rows carry a size: once, few, many, or a class if the clone is expanded.

D gene,J gene,clone size,V gene,CDR3 DNA,CDR3 protein
NA,TRBJ1-1,few,TRBV27,TGTGCCACAGGGGAGGGGAGAGACACTGAAGCTTTCTTT,CATGEGRDTEAFF
TRBD2,TRBJ2-3,NA,TRBV5-1,TGCGCCAGCAGCTTGTCAAATAGCGGGGGTGACTCAGATACGCAGTATTTT,CASSLSNSGGDSDTQYF
TRBD1,TRBJ1-5,NA,TRBV5-1,TGCGCCAGCAGCACAGGGACAGTGACTGAACTCAATCAGCCCCAGCATTTT,CASSTGTVTELNQPQHF
NA,TRBJ2-7,NA,TRBV30,TGTGCCTGGAGTAGAGATAACTACGAGCAGTACTTC,CAWSRDNYEQYF
NA,TRBJ2-7,NA,TRBV7-2,TGTGCCAGCAGCTCCCCGGAAAGGGGGAACTACGAGCAGTACTTC,CASSSPERGNYEQYF
TRBD2,TRBJ2-1,NA,TRBV2,TGTGCCAGCAGCAAAGGGCTAGCGGGGGTGGATGAGCAGTTCTTC,CASSKGLAGVDEQFF
NA,TRBJ1-2,NA,TRBV19,TGTGCCAGTACCAAGCCGGCAGGACAGAACTATGGCTACACCTTC,CASTKPAGQNYGYTF
NA,TRBJ1-5,once,TRBV30,TGTGCCTGGAGCCAGGGGATGGATCAGCCCCAGCATTTT,CAWSQGMDQPQHF
NA,TRBJ2-2,NA,TRBV7-3,TGTGCCAGCAGCTTAATTGCCGGAGGGCCTAGGACCGGGGAGCTGTTTTTT,CASSLIAGGPRTGELFF
NA,TRBJ1-6,NA,TRBV28,TGTGCCAGCAGTCCAGGGCTTAATTCACCCCTCCACTTT,CASSPGLNSPLHF
NA,TRBJ2-7,NA,TRBV19,TGTGCCAGTAGTATCGGGGTCCTATACTACGAGCAGTACTTC,CASSIGVLYYEQYF
NA,TRBJ1-6,NA,TRBV25-1,TGTGCCAGCAGTAGACATCTCTCCTATAATTCACCCCTCCACTTT,CASSRHLSYNSPLHF
NA,TRBJ1-2,NA,TRBV13,TGTGCCAGCAGCCCTTCTGGGTCAGGGGAATCCTATTCTAACTATGGCTACACCTTC,CASSPSGSGESYSNYGYTF
TRBD1,TRBJ1-1,NA,TRBV4-3,TGCGCCAGCAGCCAAAGGGACAGGGAAGCTTTCTTT,CASSQRDREAFF
NA,TRBJ2-3,NA,TRBV4-1,TGCGCCAGCAGCCAAGAGAGGGCAGATACGCAGTATTTT,CASSQERADTQYF
TRBD1,TRBJ1-2,NA,TRBV29-1,TGCAGCGTGGGGCCGGGACAGAGGCCTGCCTCTGGCTACACCTTC,CSVGPGQRPASGYTF
NA,TRBJ1-1,NA,TRBV7-6,TGTGCCAGCAGCTTGGGCCCCAGGAACACTGAAGCTTTCTTT,CASSLGPRNTEAFF
TRBD2,TRBJ2-7,NA,TRBV4-1,TGCGCCAGCAGCCAAGATCTTGGGAGGGGTATGTTCTACGAGCAGTACTTC,CASSQDLGRGMFYEQYF
TRBD2,TRBJ2-4,NA,TRBV27,TGTGCCAGCAGTTTATCGGCGGGGGACTTAGCCAAAAACATTCAGTACTTC,CASSLSAGDLAKNIQYF
NA,TRBJ2-2,NA,TRBV7-7,TGTGCTAGCAGCTTAGGGGAGGTCGCCGGGGAGCTGTTTTTT,CASSLGEVAGELFF
NA,TRBJ2-1,NA,TRBV4-1,TGCGCCAGCAGCCCCCCAGGGTACCGTGAGCAGTTCTTC,CASSPPGYREQFF
TRBD1,TRBJ1-1,NA,TRBV19,TGTGCCAGTAGTACAGGGGGTCTCACTGAAGCTTTCTTT,CASSTGGLTEAFF
TRBD2,TRBJ2-3,NA,TRBV5-4,TGTGCCAGCAGTGCACTAGCGGGGGGACTTACGAGGGCAGATACGCAGTATTTT,CASSALAGGLTRADTQYF
TRBD1,TRBJ1-5,NA,TRBV7-2,TGTGCCAGCAGCCCCGACAGGGATCAGCCCCAGCATTTT,CASSPDRDQPQHF
NA,TRBJ1-2,NA,TRBV30,TGTGCCTGGAGTACTGGTTGGGGCTACACCTTC,CAWSTGWGYTF
NA,TRBJ2-5,NA,TRBV11-3,TGTGCCAGCAGACCGACAGGACAAGAGACCCAGTACTTC,CASRPTGQETQYF
NA,TRBJ1-1,NA,TRBV11-3,TGTGCCAGCACCTTCTCAGGGTCGAACACTGAAGCTTTCTTT,CASTFSGSNTEAFF
NA,TRBJ1-3,NA,TRBV5-6,TGTGCCAGCAGCTTAGACGGGTACCAGCAGGGACACTCTGGAAACACCATATATTTT,CASSLDGYQQGHSGNTIYF
TRBD2,TRBJ2-3,NA,TRBV9,TGTGCCAGCAGCGTAACCCCCAGCGGGGGGGCGGTCACAGATACGCAGTATTTT,CASSVTPSGGAVTDTQYF
NA,TRBJ2-4,once,TRBV4-3,TGCGCCAGCAGCCAAGTTCTCCGGGAAAACATTCAGTACTTC,CASSQVLRENIQYF
TRBD1,TRBJ1-5,NA,TRBV2,TGTGCCAGCAGACAGACAGGGGGCGGCAATCAGCCCCAGCATTTT,CASRQTGGGNQPQHF
NA,TRBJ1-2,NA,TRBV6-6,TGTGCCAGCAGCTCTACGTTATATGGCTACACCTTC,CASSSTLYGYTF
TRBD1,TRBJ1-1,NA,TRBV27,TGTGCCAGCAGTACGACAGGGTGGGTCACTGAAGCTTTCTTT,CASSTTGWVTEAFF
NA,TRBJ1-1,NA,TRBV6-5,TGTGCCAGCAGTTACTCGACGGGTAACACTGAAGCTTTCTTT,CASSYSTGNTEAFF
TRBD1,TRBJ1-2,NA,TRBV9,TGTGCCAGCAGTACCGGGACAGCCATTTCTAACTATGGCTACACCTTC,CASSTGTAISNYGYTF